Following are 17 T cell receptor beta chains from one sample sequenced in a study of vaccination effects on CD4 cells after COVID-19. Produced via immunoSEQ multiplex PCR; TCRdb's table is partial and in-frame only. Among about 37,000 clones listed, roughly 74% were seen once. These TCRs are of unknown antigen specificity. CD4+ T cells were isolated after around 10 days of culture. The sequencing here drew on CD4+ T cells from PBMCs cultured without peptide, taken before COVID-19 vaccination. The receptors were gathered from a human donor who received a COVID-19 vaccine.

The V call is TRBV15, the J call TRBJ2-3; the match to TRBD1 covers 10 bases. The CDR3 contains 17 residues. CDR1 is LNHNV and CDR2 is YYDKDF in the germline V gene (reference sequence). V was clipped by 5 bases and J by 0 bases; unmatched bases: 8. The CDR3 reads CATSWDRGGGSTDTQYF. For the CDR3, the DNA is TGTGCCACCAGCTGGGACAGGGGCGGGGGGAGCACAGATACGCAGTATTTT. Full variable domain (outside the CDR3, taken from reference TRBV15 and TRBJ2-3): DAMVIQNPRYQVTQFGKPVTLSCSQTLNHNVMYWYQQKSSQAPKLLFHYYDKDFNNEADTPDNFQSRRPNTSFCFLDIRSPGLGDTAMYLCATSWDRGGGSTDTQYFGPGTRLTVL.

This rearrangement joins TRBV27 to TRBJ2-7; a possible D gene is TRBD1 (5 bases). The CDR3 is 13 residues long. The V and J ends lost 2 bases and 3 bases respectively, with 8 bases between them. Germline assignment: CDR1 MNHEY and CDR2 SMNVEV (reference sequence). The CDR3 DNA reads TGTGCCAGCAGTTTAAGGGGCAACTACGAGCAGTACTTC. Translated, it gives CASSLRGNYEQYF.

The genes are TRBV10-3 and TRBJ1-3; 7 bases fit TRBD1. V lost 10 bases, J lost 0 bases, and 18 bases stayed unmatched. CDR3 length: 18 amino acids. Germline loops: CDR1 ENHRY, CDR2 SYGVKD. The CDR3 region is CANRRGFGSGDSGNTIYF. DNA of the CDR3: TGTGCCAACCGCAGGGGGTTTGGGTCAGGGGACTCTGGAAACACCATATATTTT.

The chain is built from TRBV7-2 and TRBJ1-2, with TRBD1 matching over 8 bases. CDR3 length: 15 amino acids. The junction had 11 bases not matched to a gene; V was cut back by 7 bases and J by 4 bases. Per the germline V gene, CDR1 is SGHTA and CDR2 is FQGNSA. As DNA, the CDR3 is TGTGCCAGCATTCTAAGGACAGGGCACTTCTATGGCTACACCTTC. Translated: CASILRTGHFYGYTF.

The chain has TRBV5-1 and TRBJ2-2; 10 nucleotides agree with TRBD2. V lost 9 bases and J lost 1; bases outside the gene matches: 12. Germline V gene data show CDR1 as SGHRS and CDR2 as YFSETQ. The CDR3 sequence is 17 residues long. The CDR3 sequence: CATVLTLAGENTGELFF. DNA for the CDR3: TGCGCCACCGTGCTAACCCTAGCGGGGGAGAACACCGGGGAGCTGTTTTTT.

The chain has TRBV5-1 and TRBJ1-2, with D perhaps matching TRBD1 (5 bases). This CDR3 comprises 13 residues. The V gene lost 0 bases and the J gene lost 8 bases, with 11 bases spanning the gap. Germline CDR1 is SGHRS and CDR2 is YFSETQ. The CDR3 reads CASSLEGILGYTF. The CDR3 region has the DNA TGCGCCAGCAGCTTGGAGGGGATATTGGGCTACACCTTC.

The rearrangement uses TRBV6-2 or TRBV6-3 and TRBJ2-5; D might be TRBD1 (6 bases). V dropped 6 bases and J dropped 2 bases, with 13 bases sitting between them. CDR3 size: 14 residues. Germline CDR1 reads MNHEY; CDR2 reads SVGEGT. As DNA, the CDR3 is TGTGCCAGCAGCCCCGGACAGTCGCAAGAGACCCAGTACTTC. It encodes CASSPGQSQETQYF.

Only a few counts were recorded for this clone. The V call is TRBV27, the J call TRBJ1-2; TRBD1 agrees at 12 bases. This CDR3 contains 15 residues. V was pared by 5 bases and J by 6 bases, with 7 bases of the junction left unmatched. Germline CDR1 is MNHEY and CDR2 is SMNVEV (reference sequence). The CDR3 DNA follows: TGTGCCAGCAGTGGGGGGACAGGGGGCTGGAATGGCTACACCTTC. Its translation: CASSGGTGGWNGYTF.

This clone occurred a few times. The CDR3 region is CASKEQAGATNEKLFF. The CDR3 DNA reads as TGTGCCAGTAAGGAGCAGGCGGGGGCAACTAATGAAAAACTGTTTTTT. V and J are TRBV19 and TRBJ1-4, with D maybe TRBD1 (5 bases). The CDR3 is made up of 16 amino acids. Trimming removed 7 bases at V and 0 bases at J, with 15 bases between. Germline-derived CDR1 and CDR2 are LNHDA and SQIVND (reference sequence). Combining the CDR3 with reference TRBV19 and TRBJ1-4 gives the whole variable domain DGGITQSPKYLFRKEGQNVTLSCEQNLNHDAMYWYRQDPGQGLRLIYYSQIVNDFQKGDIAEGYSVSREKKESFPLTVTSAQKNPTAFYLCASKEQAGATNEKLFFGSGTQLSVL.

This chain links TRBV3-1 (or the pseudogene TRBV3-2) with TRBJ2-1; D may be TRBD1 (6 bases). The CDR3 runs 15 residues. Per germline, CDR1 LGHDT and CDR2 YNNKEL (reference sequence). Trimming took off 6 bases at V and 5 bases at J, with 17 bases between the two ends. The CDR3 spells CASRSRTALNNEQFF. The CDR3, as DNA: TGTGCCAGCAGGTCCAGGACAGCTCTTAACAATGAGCAGTTCTTC.

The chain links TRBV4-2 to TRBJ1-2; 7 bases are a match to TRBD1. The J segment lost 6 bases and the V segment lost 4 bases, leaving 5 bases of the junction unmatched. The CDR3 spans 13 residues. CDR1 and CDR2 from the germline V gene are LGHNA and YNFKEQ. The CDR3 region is CASSLRGDDGYTF. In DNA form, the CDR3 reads TGTGCCAGCAGCCTCAGGGGGGATGATGGCTACACCTTC.

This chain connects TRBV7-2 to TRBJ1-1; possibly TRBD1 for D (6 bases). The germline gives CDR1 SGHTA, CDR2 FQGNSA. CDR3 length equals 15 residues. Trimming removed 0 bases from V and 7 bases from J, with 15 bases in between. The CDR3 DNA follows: TGTGCCAGCAGCTTAGCCTTTGTAGTGGACAGTGAAGCTTTCTTT. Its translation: CASSLAFVVDSEAFF.

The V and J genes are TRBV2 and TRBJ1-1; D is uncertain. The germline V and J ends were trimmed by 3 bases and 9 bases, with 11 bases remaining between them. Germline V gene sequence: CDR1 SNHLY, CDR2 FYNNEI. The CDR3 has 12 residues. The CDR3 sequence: CASSDPPEKAFF. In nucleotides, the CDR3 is TGTGCCAGCAGTGACCCCCCGGAGAAAGCTTTCTTT.

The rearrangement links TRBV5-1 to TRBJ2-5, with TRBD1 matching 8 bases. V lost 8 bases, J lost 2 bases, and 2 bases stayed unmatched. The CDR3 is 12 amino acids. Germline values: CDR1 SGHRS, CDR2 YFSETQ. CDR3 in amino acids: CASGQGQETQYF. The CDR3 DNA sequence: TGCGCCAGTGGACAGGGACAAGAGACCCAGTACTTC.

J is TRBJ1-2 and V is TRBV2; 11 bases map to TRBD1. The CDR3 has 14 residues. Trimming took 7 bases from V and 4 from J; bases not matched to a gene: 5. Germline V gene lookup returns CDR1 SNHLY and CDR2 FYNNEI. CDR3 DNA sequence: TGTGCCAGCACAGGACAGGGGGCCCGCTATGGCTACACCTTC. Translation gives CASTGQGARYGYTF.

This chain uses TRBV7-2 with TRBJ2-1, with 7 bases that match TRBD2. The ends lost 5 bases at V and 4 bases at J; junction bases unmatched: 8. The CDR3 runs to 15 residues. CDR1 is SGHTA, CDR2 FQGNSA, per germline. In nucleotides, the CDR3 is TGTGCCAGCAGCCCCTCGGGGGGAAGGTACAATGAGCAGTTCTTC. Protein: CASSPSGGRYNEQFF.

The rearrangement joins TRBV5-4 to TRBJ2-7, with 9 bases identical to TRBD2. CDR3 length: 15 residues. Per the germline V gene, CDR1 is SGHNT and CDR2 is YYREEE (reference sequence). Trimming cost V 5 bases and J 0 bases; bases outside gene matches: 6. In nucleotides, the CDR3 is TGTGCCAGCAGTCGACTAGCGGCCCTCTCCTACGAGCAGTACTTC. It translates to CASSRLAALSYEQYF.